Presented here are 17 T cell receptor beta chains from one specimen sequenced in a study of OX40 agonist ivuxolimab in advanced cancers. Library generation was performed with the immunoSEQ multiplex PCR assay. Sourced from immuneACCESS, this table was stored by TCRdb with only in-frame sequences that have V and J called. A share of the clones is absent; for the studies checked, an unresolved V gene accounts for under half, and the remainder has no known explanation. This sample comprises approximately 19,000 clones, approximately 85% of them detected only once. The top ten hold 62% of the sample. Sequenced here: CD4+ or CD8+ T cells sorted from blood, sampled in a trial of the OX40 agonist ivuxolimab. The receptor set was obtained from an adult with an advanced solid tumor such as melanoma, head and neck, liver or kidney cancer.

V gene TRBV6-1 combines with J gene TRBJ2-7; 8 bases are shared with TRBD1. V lost 8 bases and J lost 3; bases outside the gene matches: 9. CDR3 length: 14 amino acids. The germline CDR1 and CDR2 sequences are MNHNS and SASEGT. The CDR3 sequence is CASRHRTGGYEQYF. The CDR3, as DNA: TGTGCCAGCCGACACCGTACAGGGGGCTACGAGCAGTACTTC.

The V and J genes are TRBV7-6 and TRBJ2-7; tentatively, D is TRBD1 (5 bases). Germline V lookup: CDR1 SGHVS, CDR2 FNYEAQ. The ends were cut back, 0 bases at V and 0 bases at J, with 12 bases in the middle. The CDR3 has 16 residues. The chain's CDR3 is CASSLAYRSSSYEQYF. In nucleotides, the CDR3 is TGTGCCAGCAGCTTAGCGTACAGGTCCAGCTCCTACGAGCAGTACTTC. The full variable domain, its missing parts supplied by reference TRBV7-6 and TRBJ2-7, is GAGVSQSPRYKVTKRGQDVALRCDPISGHVSLYWYRQALGQGPEFLTYFNYEAQQDKSGLPNDRFSAERPEGSISTLTIQRTEQRDSAMYRCASSLAYRSSSYEQYFGPGTRLTVT.

The rearrangement joins TRBV27 to TRBJ2-7, with unresolved D. CDR3 length equals 12 residues. Looked up from germline, CDR1 is MNHEY and CDR2 is SMNVEV (reference sequence). Trimming took off 5 bases at V and 0 bases at J, with 5 bases between the two ends. The DNA of the CDR3 is TGTGCCAGCAGTCCCCTCTCCTACGAGCAGTACTTC. It is translated as CASSPLSYEQYF.

The chain joins TRBV28 to TRBJ2-7; the D gene is possibly TRBD1 (6 bases). Trimming removed 6 bases at V and 2 bases at J, with 17 bases between. The germline gives CDR1 MDHEN, CDR2 SYDVKM. CDR3 length: 15 residues. The CDR3 loop reads CASSSIDRQTYEQYF. In nucleotides, the CDR3 is TGTGCCAGCAGCTCCATAGACAGGCAGACCTACGAGCAGTACTTC.

V is TRBV6-1 and J is TRBJ2-1; no reliable D call. CDR1 and CDR2 (germline): MNHNS, SASEGT. The CDR3 sequence is 14 residues long. Trimming left V 2 bases short and J 10 bases short, with 15 bases between. The CDR3 DNA sequence: TGTGCCAGCAGTGAAAGGCTTATATTTCGGGAGCAGTTCTTC. Its protein is CASSERLIFREQFF.

The chain combines TRBV6-4 with TRBJ1-1; D unresolved. CDR1 and CDR2 (germline): MRHNA, SNTAGT. The ends were cut back, 3 bases at V and 5 bases at J, with 4 bases in the middle. The CDR3 length is 11 residues. CDR3 coding DNA: TGTGCCAGCAGTGAGGGTACTGAAGCTTTCTTT. Translating gives CASSEGTEAFF.

The chain combines TRBV11-2 with TRBJ2-3; D is unresolved. The germline V gene has CDR1 SGHAT and CDR2 FQNNGV. The CDR3 extends over 15 amino acids. V was pared by 1 base and J by 3 bases, with 11 bases between. The DNA of the CDR3 is TGTGCCAGCAGCTTAGGAAGCCCCAATACAGATACGCAGTATTTT. Protein: CASSLGSPNTDTQYF.

This chain connects TRBV12-5 to TRBJ2-5; the match to TRBD1 covers 7 bases. In germline, CDR1 is LGHNT, CDR2 FRNRAP. The CDR3 covers 15 residues. J gave up 5 bases and V 2 bases, and 8 bases lay outside the gene matches. This CDR3 reads CASGLPGTDPETQYF. The CDR3 region has the DNA TGTGCTAGTGGTTTGCCAGGGACAGACCCTGAGACCCAGTACTTC.

The V call is TRBV16, the J call TRBJ1-1; 10 bases match TRBD1. This CDR3 has 18 amino acids. V dropped 2 bases and J dropped 0; count of bases not matched to a gene: 9. Germline V gene lookup returns CDR1 KGHSY and CDR2 FQNENV. DNA for the CDR3: TGTGCCAGCAGCCAACCCTTGACAGGGGGCCTGATGAACACTGAAGCTTTCTTT. Protein sequence: CASSQPLTGGLMNTEAFF.

The chain combines TRBV19 with TRBJ2-7; TRBD1 might be the D (5 bases). The CDR3 runs 14 residues. The germline V gene has CDR1 LNHDA and CDR2 SQIVND (reference sequence). V shed 3 bases and J shed 2 bases, with 11 bases lying between them. The CDR3 region is CASSINQGPYEQYF. The CDR3 nucleotides read TGTGCCAGTAGTATTAATCAGGGTCCCTACGAGCAGTACTTC.

The chain carries TRBV7-9 and TRBJ2-7; TRBD1 matches 9 bases. Unmatched junction bases numbered 7, after V lost 5 bases and J lost 5 bases. The CDR3 is 14 residues long. CDR1 and CDR2 (germline): SEHNR, FQNEAQ (reference sequence). The DNA of the CDR3 is TGTGCCAGCAGCCCCGGGACAGGGAGTAACGAGCAGTACTTC. This encodes CASSPGTGSNEQYF.

The rearrangement uses TRBV6-4 and TRBJ2-3, with TRBD2 identical over 9 bases. CDR1 and CDR2 from the germline V gene are MRHNA and SNTAGT. J gave up 4 bases and V 7 bases, and 6 bases lay outside the gene matches. This CDR3 has 14 amino acids. The CDR3 nucleotides read TGTGCCAGCAAGATAGCGGGGGAGTCAGATACGCAGTATTTT. Translation gives CASKIAGESDTQYF.

The chain combines TRBV19 with TRBJ2-6, with D perhaps matching TRBD1 (5 bases). The CDR3 runs 16 residues. V was shortened by 1 base and J by 0 bases, with 7 bases between the two germline ends. Per the germline V gene, CDR1 is LNHDA and CDR2 is SQIVND (reference sequence). The CDR3 region has the DNA TGTGCCAGTAGTATAGCCGGACACTCTGGGGCCAACGTCCTGACTTTC. It codes for CASSIAGHSGANVLTF.

The chain employs TRBV11-2 and TRBJ2-2; the D gene is possibly TRBD2 (5 bases). The ends were cut back, 1 base at V and 5 bases at J, with 11 bases in the middle. CDR3 length: 15 amino acids. Germline CDR1 SGHAT, CDR2 FQNNGV. Here the CDR3 DNA reads TGTGCCAGCAGCTTAGGAGGAGGATGGACCGGGGAGCTGTTTTTT. It encodes CASSLGGGWTGELFF. Filled out from reference TRBV11-2 and TRBJ2-2, the complete variable domain reads EAGVAQSPRYKIIEKRQSVAFWCNPISGHATLYWYQQILGQGPKLLIQFQNNGVVDDSQLPKDRFSAERLKGVDSTLKIQPAKLEDSAVYLCASSLGGGWTGELFFGEGSRLTVL.

This rearrangement joins TRBV27 to TRBJ2-7, with no clear D. CDR1 is MNHEY and CDR2 is SMNVEV in the germline V gene (reference sequence). V was trimmed by 0 bases and J by 2 bases, leaving 2 bases between them. The CDR3 runs to 12 residues. In nucleotides, the CDR3 is TGTGCCAGCAGTTTATCGACCTACGAGCAGTACTTC. Translated, it gives CASSLSTYEQYF.

The chain couples TRBV6-1 to TRBJ2-1; the D gene is possibly TRBD2 (6 bases). Germline CDR1 MNHNS, CDR2 SASEGT. V dropped 5 bases and J dropped 1 base, with 12 bases sitting between them. There are 15 residues in the CDR3. The CDR3 DNA reads as TGTGCCAGCAGTATCCGGGACTTTTCCTACAATGAGCAGTTCTTC. It specifies CASSIRDFSYNEQFF.

This chain joins TRBV28 and TRBJ2-7, with a weak D call TRBD2 (6 bases). Germline V CDR1 and CDR2: MDHEN, SYDVKM. V was pared by 2 bases and J by 3 bases, with 8 bases between. The CDR3 is 13 residues long. CDR3 sequence: CASSLRGLYEQYF. The CDR3 region has the DNA TGTGCCAGCAGTTTACGGGGACTCTACGAGCAGTACTTC.